Listed below are T cell receptor beta chains from one sample, sequenced in a study of T-cell memory formation after mild COVID-19. TCRdb analysed the 5' RACE reads with MiXCR anew, one entry per CDR3 protein. This sample has roughly 310,000 distinct CDR3 sequences, with roughly 15% found just once. The sequenced sample consisted of PBMCs or a T cell subset sorted from them (not recorded which). The source is a man aged 18 to 29 who had mild COVID-19 (a few samples of this study predate the infection). Cell type and time point are not known. The conserved cysteine and the conserved F or W are not part of the CDR3 here. The order of the fields is V gene, J gene, CDR3 protein.

v_call: TRBV5-5; j_call: TRBJ2-2; cdr3_aa: ASSLAGFSGELF
v_call: TRBV14; j_call: TRBJ2-5; cdr3_aa: ASSQDWGTGGSETQY
v_call: TRBV9; j_call: TRBJ2-5; cdr3_aa: ASSVSQRSGVQETQY
v_call: TRBV7-2; j_call: TRBJ1-3; cdr3_aa: ASSLTWGYGNTIY
v_call: TRBV5-5; j_call: TRBJ2-1; cdr3_aa: ASSMEDRESGEQF
v_call: TRBV7-6; j_call: TRBJ2-3; cdr3_aa: ASSLAIPQVARTDTQY
v_call: TRBV12-3/TRBV12-4; j_call: TRBJ2-5; cdr3_aa: ASSFVRGETQY
v_call: TRBV18; j_call: TRBJ2-5; cdr3_aa: ASSRLEASYQETQY
v_call: TRBV2; j_call: TRBJ2-3; cdr3_aa: VAAGTDTQY
v_call: TRBV7-2; j_call: TRBJ2-3; cdr3_aa: ASSPRRGASPRTDTQY
v_call: TRBV9; j_call: TRBJ2-3; cdr3_aa: ASSGTRSTDTQY
v_call: TRBV12-3/TRBV12-4; j_call: TRBJ2-7; cdr3_aa: ASSLTGSGEQY
v_call: TRBV7-9; j_call: TRBJ2-1; cdr3_aa: ASSPGTYNEQF
v_call: TRBV2; j_call: TRBJ2-7; cdr3_aa: ASSRDTNEQY
v_call: TRBV15; j_call: TRBJ1-2; cdr3_aa: ATSRGTGGSYGYT
v_call: TRBV7-7; j_call: TRBJ1-1; cdr3_aa: ASSLKGLNTEAF
v_call: TRBV5-1; j_call: TRBJ2-5; cdr3_aa: ASSLLSPAAETQY
v_call: TRBV7-6; j_call: TRBJ1-1; cdr3_aa: ASSFDRGGMATEAF
v_call: TRBV24-1; j_call: TRBJ1-2; cdr3_aa: ATSGSGNNYGYT
v_call: TRBV7-2; j_call: TRBJ1-5; cdr3_aa: ASSFGGAGNQPQH
v_call: TRBV12-3/TRBV12-4; j_call: TRBJ2-6; cdr3_aa: ASRGSGANVLT
v_call: TRBV5-8; j_call: TRBJ2-5; cdr3_aa: ASSLAAVQETQY
v_call: TRBV7-2; j_call: TRBJ2-7; cdr3_aa: ASSLVGQGQYEQY
v_call: TRBV7-2; j_call: TRBJ2-3; cdr3_aa: ASSSRGGTDTQY
v_call: TRBV11-2; j_call: TRBJ2-3; cdr3_aa: ASSPGEGFTDTQY
v_call: TRBV6-5; j_call: TRBJ2-1; cdr3_aa: ASSSGTRGYNEQF
v_call: TRBV12-3/TRBV12-4; j_call: TRBJ1-2; cdr3_aa: ASSFRIYGYT
v_call: TRBV27; j_call: TRBJ1-5; cdr3_aa: ASSSGPVGDSNQPQH
v_call: TRBV6-2/TRBV6-3; j_call: TRBJ2-1; cdr3_aa: ASTSPTGTSGFEQF
v_call: TRBV24-1; j_call: TRBJ2-5; cdr3_aa: ATSETSGGRLIGETQY
v_call: TRBV27; j_call: TRBJ1-5; cdr3_aa: ASSPGQGVVQPQH
v_call: TRBV5-1; j_call: TRBJ2-7; cdr3_aa: ASSLTGGAGYEQY
v_call: TRBV7-3; j_call: TRBJ1-2; cdr3_aa: ASSFRYRANGYT
v_call: TRBV6-2/TRBV6-3; j_call: TRBJ2-2; cdr3_aa: ASTLPGSGGRTGELF
v_call: TRBV10-3; j_call: TRBJ2-3; cdr3_aa: AIRGLAGDTDTQY
v_call: TRBV19; j_call: TRBJ1-5; cdr3_aa: ASLKDRQGQPQH
v_call: TRBV10-3; j_call: TRBJ2-5; cdr3_aa: AISGGGETQY